This T cell receptor (beta chain) comes out of a study of blood T cells in healthy people across ages. V was shortened by 1 base and J by 0 bases, with 9 bases between the two germline ends. The CDR3 consists of 15 residues. Germline V gene data show CDR1 as MDHEN and CDR2 as SYDVKM. Primed by a sample-barcoded 5' primer and a J-beta primer mix, a second PCR proceeded for roughly 6 to 12 cycles. Tags on each cDNA molecule came from a template-switch adaptor with 12 random nucleotides. TCRdb analysed the 5' RACE reads with MiXCR anew, one entry per CDR3 protein. The sample yields about a million distinct CDR3 sequences, under 50% seen once. This clonotype was recorded once.

Material for sequencing was blood. This clonotype was sampled from a man aged 30 to 45 in good health. V and J are TRBV28 and TRBJ1-2; D perhaps matches TRBD1 (5 bases). The CDR3 loop is CASSLSGKANYGYTF. The DNA for the CDR3 is TGTGCCAGCAGTTTATCAGGGAAAGCTAACTATGGCTACACCTTC.